Reported below is one T cell receptor (beta chain). The entry originates in a study of blood T cell repertoires in COVID-19. Study-level information: COVID-19 samples, acute and convalescent, were from the United States, Italy and Spain. In each case, the material was cDNA or gDNA derived from T cells, B-cell-depleted T cells, or PBMCs.

V dropped 2 bases and J dropped 7 bases, with 12 bases sitting between them. The CDR3 consists of 15 residues. The germline CDR1 and CDR2 sequences are MNHNS and SASEGT. Original data processing: Nucleated cell number was recorded as an estimate derived from reference gene primer amplification. Data came from immunoSEQ multiplex PCR; TCRdb stores just in-frame clones and leaves some out. V, J and clone size are taken as reported in that table, and D and trimming were inferred from the DNA itself. Altogether under 200,000 clones are present, roughly 86% being singletons, with the ten largest covering roughly 3.3%.

Sequences were obtained from peripheral blood. This clonotype was obtained from an older man with acute or convalescent COVID-19. This rearrangement joins TRBV6-1 to TRBJ1-6, with a tentative D call TRBD1 (5 bases). The CDR3 is CASSEQQGGNSPLHF. CDR3 DNA sequence: TGTGCCAGCAGTGAACAGCAGGGAGGAAATTCACCCCTCCACTTT.